This T cell receptor (beta chain) was retrieved from a study of long-term antiretroviral therapy in people with HIV. The germline V gene has CDR1 SGHVS and CDR2 FQNEAQ. The CDR3 loop spans 12 amino acids. Survey-level immunoSEQ v3.0 assays were run. The data were produced by immunoSEQ multiplex PCR, yet TCRdb's version contains in-frame clones alone and is incomplete. The sample lists approximately 22,000 clones; 84% were seen once. The material sequenced was unsorted PBMCs, taken 0.1 years before starting antiretroviral therapy. This clonotype was sampled from a man younger than 30 with HIV. The V and J genes are TRBV7-8 and TRBJ2-5; no firm D call. Written as DNA, the CDR3 is TGTGCTTCGTTTTCCAGCCAAGAGACCCAGTACTTC. Translating gives CASFSSQETQYF.